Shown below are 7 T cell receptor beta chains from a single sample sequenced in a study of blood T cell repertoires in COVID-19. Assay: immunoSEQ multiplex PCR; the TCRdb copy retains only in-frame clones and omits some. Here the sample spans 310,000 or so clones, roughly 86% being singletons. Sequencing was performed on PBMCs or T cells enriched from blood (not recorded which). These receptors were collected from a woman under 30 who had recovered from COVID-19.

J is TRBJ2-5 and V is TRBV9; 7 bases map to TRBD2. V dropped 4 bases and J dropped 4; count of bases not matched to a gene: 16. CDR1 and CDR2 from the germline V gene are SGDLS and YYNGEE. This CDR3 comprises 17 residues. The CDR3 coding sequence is TGTGCCAGCAGCTTCGCTAGCGGATCCTCCTTTGCAGAGACCCAGTACTTC. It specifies CASSFASGSSFAETQYF.

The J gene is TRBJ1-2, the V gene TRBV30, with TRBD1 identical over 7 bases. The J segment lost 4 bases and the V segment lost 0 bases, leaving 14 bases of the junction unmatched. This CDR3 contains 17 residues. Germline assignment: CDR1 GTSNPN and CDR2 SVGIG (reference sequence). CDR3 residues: CAWSVGSTPGTVYGYTF. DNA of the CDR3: TGTGCCTGGAGTGTAGGGTCAACACCAGGGACAGTCTATGGCTACACCTTC.

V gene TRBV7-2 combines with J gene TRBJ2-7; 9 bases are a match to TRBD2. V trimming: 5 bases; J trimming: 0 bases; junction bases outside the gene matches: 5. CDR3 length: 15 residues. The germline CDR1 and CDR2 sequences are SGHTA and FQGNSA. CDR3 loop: CASSRTSGPSYEQYF. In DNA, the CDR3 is TGTGCCAGCAGCCGTACTAGCGGGCCCTCCTACGAGCAGTACTTC.

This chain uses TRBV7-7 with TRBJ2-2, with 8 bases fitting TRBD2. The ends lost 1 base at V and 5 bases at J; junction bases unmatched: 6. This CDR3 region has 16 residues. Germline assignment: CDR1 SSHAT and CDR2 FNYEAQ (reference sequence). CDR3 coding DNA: TGTGCCAGCAGCTTAGATCGCGGGGGGCGTACCGGGGAGCTGTTTTTT. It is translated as CASSLDRGGRTGELFF.

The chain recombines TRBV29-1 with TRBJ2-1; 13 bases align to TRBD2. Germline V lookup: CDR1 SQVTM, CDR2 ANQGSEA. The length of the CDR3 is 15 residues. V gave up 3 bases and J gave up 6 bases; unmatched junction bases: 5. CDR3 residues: CSVDTSGGAFNEQFF. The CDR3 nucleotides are TGCAGCGTTGACACTAGCGGGGGGGCCTTCAATGAGCAGTTCTTC.

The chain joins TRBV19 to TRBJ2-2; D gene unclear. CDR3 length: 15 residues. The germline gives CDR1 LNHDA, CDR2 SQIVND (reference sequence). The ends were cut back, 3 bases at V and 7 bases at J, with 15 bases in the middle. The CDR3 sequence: CASSMRGRVVGELFF. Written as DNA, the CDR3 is TGTGCCAGTAGTATGCGCGGTAGAGTAGTCGGGGAGCTGTTTTTT.

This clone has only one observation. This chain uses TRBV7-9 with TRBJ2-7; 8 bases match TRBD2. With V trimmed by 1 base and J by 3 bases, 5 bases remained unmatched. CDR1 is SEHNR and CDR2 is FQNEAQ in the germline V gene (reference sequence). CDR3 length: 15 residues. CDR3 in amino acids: CASSLVTGGVYEQYF. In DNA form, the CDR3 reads TGTGCCAGCAGCTTAGTTACGGGAGGGGTCTACGAGCAGTACTTC. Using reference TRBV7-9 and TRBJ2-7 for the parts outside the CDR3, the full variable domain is DTGVSQNPRHKITKRGQNVTFRCDPISEHNRLYWYRQTLGQGPEFLTYFQNEAQLEKSRLLSDRFSAERPKGSFSTLEIQRTEQGDSAMYLCASSLVTGGVYEQYFGPGTRLTVT.